One and the same sample provided the 28 T cell receptor beta chains below, sequenced in a study of cytomegalovirus exposure and HLA in healthy donors. With 60 Vbeta and 13 Jbeta primers, the PCR was carried out. Generated by immunoSEQ multiplex PCR, the TCRdb table keeps only in-frame clones and is missing some. This sample has some 98,000 clones; about four fifths occur once, and the top ten carry roughly 8.8%. Material: PBMCs. The receptors come from a human donor in good health.

This chain uses TRBV5-1 with TRBJ1-1; no clear D. Trimming left V 5 bases short and J 4 bases short, with 12 bases between. Germline V gene lookup returns CDR1 SGHRS and CDR2 YFSETQ. CDR3 length: 13 amino acids. The CDR3, as DNA: TGCGCCAGCAGTTCTCACGTCGGCACTGAAGCTTTCTTT. As protein: CASSSHVGTEAFF.

The CDR3 coding sequence is TGCGCCAGCAGCTTAACCTCCCGGCAGGGGGCAATATGGGGCTACACCTTC. It is translated as CASSLTSRQGAIWGYTF. The chain has TRBV5-1 and TRBJ1-2, with 8 bases fitting TRBD1. The CDR3 is made up of 17 amino acids. V shed 2 bases and J 8 bases; nucleotides not matched to a gene: 17. In germline, CDR1 is SGHRS, CDR2 YFSETQ.

This chain uses TRBV5-1 with TRBJ1-1, with TRBD1 matching 7 bases. This CDR3 is built from 17 residues. Germline loops: CDR1 SGHRS, CDR2 YFSETQ. With V trimmed by 3 bases and J by 1 base, 12 bases remained unmatched. CDR3 DNA: TGCGCCAGCAGCTCTGGGGCTCTGACAGGGTGGAACACTGAAGCTTTCTTT. This gives the protein CASSSGALTGWNTEAFF. Full variable domain (missing parts from reference TRBV5-1 and TRBJ1-1): KAGVTQTPRYLIKTRGQQVTLSCSPISGHRSVSWYQQTPGQGLQFLFEYFSETQRNKGNFPGRFSGRQFSNSRSEMNVSTLELGDSALYLCASSSGALTGWNTEAFFGQGTRLTVV.

The chain combines TRBV5-1 with TRBJ1-2; 9 positions match TRBD1. The germline gives CDR1 SGHRS, CDR2 YFSETQ. This CDR3 comprises 15 residues. V was pared by 0 bases and J by 6 bases, with 6 bases of the junction left unmatched. Here the CDR3 reads CASSLDPGTGNGYTF. The CDR3 DNA follows: TGCGCCAGCAGCTTGGACCCCGGGACAGGGAATGGCTACACCTTC.

The genes are TRBV7-2 and TRBJ1-2, with a tentative D call TRBD1 (6 bases). Trimming removed 5 bases at V and 6 bases at J, with 16 bases between. The germline gives CDR1 SGHTA, CDR2 FQGNSA. The CDR3 runs to 14 residues. CDR3 sequence: CASSPPGDTDGYTF. DNA for the CDR3: TGTGCCAGCAGCCCTCCAGGGGATACCGATGGCTACACCTTC.

The rearrangement joins TRBV6-5 to TRBJ2-7, with D maybe TRBD2 (5 bases). The CDR3 sequence is 14 residues long. Trimming took off 2 bases at V and 3 bases at J, with 11 bases between the two ends. In germline, CDR1 is MNHEY, CDR2 SVGAGI. The CDR3 spells CASSYTGKNYEQYF. CDR3 DNA: TGTGCCAGCAGTTACACGGGGAAAAACTACGAGCAGTACTTC.

This clone was observed a handful of times. This chain connects TRBV2 to TRBJ1-1; TRBD1 aligns across 8 bases. This CDR3 has 13 residues. J lost 5 bases, V lost 7 bases, and 6 bases had no gene match. From germline, CDR1 is SNHLY and CDR2 FYNNEI. This CDR3 reads CASTKDRETEAFF. The CDR3 DNA reads TGTGCCAGCACCAAGGACAGGGAGACTGAAGCTTTCTTT.

In this sample, this clone turned up a few times. The chain joins TRBV6-6 to TRBJ2-2; a possible D gene is TRBD2 (6 bases). The CDR3 has 13 residues. Looked up from germline, CDR1 is MNHNY and CDR2 is SVGAGI (reference sequence). The germline V and J ends were trimmed by 5 bases and 7 bases, with 11 bases remaining between them. CDR3 sequence (DNA): TGTGCCAGCAGTCAACGGGGGTTCGGGGAGCTGTTTTTT. It specifies CASSQRGFGELFF.

The J gene is TRBJ2-1, the V gene TRBV27; 8 bases match TRBD1. Germline CDR1 and CDR2: MNHEY and SMNVEV (reference sequence). Trimming cost V 6 bases and J 4 bases; bases outside gene matches: 8. The CDR3 loop spans 15 amino acids. The CDR3 DNA is TGTGCCAGCAGGTTGGACAGGGATAATTACAATGAGCAGTTCTTC. This translates into CASRLDRDNYNEQFF.

The chain links TRBV27 to TRBJ1-2, with 7 bases matching TRBD1. Germline V gives CDR1 MNHEY, CDR2 SMNVEV (reference sequence). There are 14 residues in the CDR3. Germline trimming cut 3 bases from V and 6 bases from J; bases unmatched to any gene: 7. CDR3 loop: CASSFVGQPNGYTF. The CDR3 bases are TGTGCCAGCAGTTTCGTGGGACAGCCAAATGGCTACACCTTC.

This clone was counted a few times. V is TRBV13 and J is TRBJ2-1, with 11 bases identical to TRBD2. The CDR3 consists of 16 residues. Germline V CDR1 and CDR2: PRHDT, FYEKMQ (reference sequence). Losses at the gene ends were 0 bases for V and 10 bases for J; bases not matched to a gene: 8. The CDR3 DNA sequence: TGTGCCAGCAGCTTAGGCTCGCTAGCGGGAGGCGGAGAGCAGTTCTTC. Amino acids: CASSLGSLAGGGEQFF.

The chain joins TRBV12-1 to TRBJ2-5; the D call of TRBD2 is as the table states it, not checked on the DNA. The better agreement between TRBJ2-7 and the DNA end casts doubt on the J call. TRBV12-1 is deemed a pseudogene. This CDR3 spans 16 amino acids. CDR3 coding DNA: TGTGCCAGCAGCTTGGCCGGGACTAGCGGGAGTAGCGAGCAGTACTTC. It is translated as CASSLAGTSGSSEQYF.

J is TRBJ2-5 and V is TRBV4-1; tentative D call: TRBD2 (6 bases). Germline V gives CDR1 MGHRA, CDR2 YSYEKL. There are 14 residues in the CDR3. Deletions cut 4 bases from V and 2 bases from J, with 11 bases between. This CDR3 is CASSLWTIQETQYF. CDR3 DNA sequence: TGCGCCAGCAGCCTTTGGACTATTCAAGAGACCCAGTACTTC.

This clone was observed once. The V and J genes are TRBV5-1 and TRBJ2-7; 10 positions agree with TRBD1. The germline CDR1 and CDR2 sequences are SGHRS and YFSETQ. The CDR3 extends over 15 amino acids. Germline trimming cut 1 base from V and 3 bases from J; bases unmatched to any gene: 4. CDR3 protein: CASSLSGDRGYEQYF. The DNA of the CDR3 is TGCGCCAGCAGCTTGAGTGGGGACAGGGGCTACGAGCAGTACTTC.

Here the CDR3 DNA reads TGTGCCAGCAGCCCCCAGACATCTAGCACAGATACGCAGTATTTT. This translates into CASSPQTSSTDTQYF. V is TRBV7-9 and J is TRBJ2-3, with D unresolved. Per the germline V gene, CDR1 is SEHNR and CDR2 is FQNEAQ (reference sequence). This CDR3 comprises 15 residues. Trimming took off 5 bases at V and 0 bases at J, with 12 bases between the two ends.

The V call is TRBV5-1, the J call TRBJ1-1; 10 bases map to TRBD1. The CDR3 contains 14 residues. Germline CDR1 SGHRS, CDR2 YFSETQ. J gave up 7 bases and V 6 bases, and 9 bases lay outside the gene matches. The CDR3 DNA reads as TGCGCCAGCAAAGTTGGACAGGGGGGAGGTGAAGCTTTCTTT. This gives the protein CASKVGQGGGEAFF.

J is TRBJ2-7 and V is TRBV27; D unclear. V lost 2 bases and J 4 bases, leaving 9 bases between the germline ends. Germline V gene sequence: CDR1 MNHEY, CDR2 SMNVEV (reference sequence). There are 13 residues in the CDR3. Written as DNA, the CDR3 is TGTGCCAGCAGTTTAGACGGCAGGTACGAGCAGTACTTC. Amino acid sequence: CASSLDGRYEQYF.

The chain uses TRBV7-9 and TRBJ1-5; TRBD1 aligns across 8 bases. Unmatched junction bases numbered 2, after V lost 5 bases and J lost 5 bases. Germline CDR1 SEHNR, CDR2 FQNEAQ (reference sequence). This CDR3 region has 13 residues. The CDR3 DNA reads TGTGCCAGCAGCCAGGACAGGGATCAGCCCCAGCATTTT. As protein: CASSQDRDQPQHF.

This chain links TRBV5-1 with TRBJ2-3; 8 bases fit TRBD2. J gave up 5 bases and V 0 bases, and 11 bases lay outside the gene matches. The CDR3 is 17 amino acids. Germline V lookup: CDR1 SGHRS, CDR2 YFSETQ. In DNA, the CDR3 is TGCGCCAGCAGCTTGGCCTTATCGGGGGGGCGGGGAGATACGCAGTATTTT. The encoded protein is CASSLALSGGRGDTQYF.

In this sample, this clone turned up a few times. The V gene is TRBV4-1, the J gene TRBJ1-4; the D is unclear. Germline V lookup: CDR1 MGHRA, CDR2 YSYEKL. V was pared by 1 base and J by 4 bases, with 4 bases between. This CDR3 is built from 13 residues. The CDR3 DNA reads as TGCGCCAGCAGCCAAGCAGTTAATGAAAAACTGTTTTTT. Residues: CASSQAVNEKLFF.

This clone appeared a few times. V and J are TRBV5-1 and TRBJ2-1, with TRBD2 matching 8 bases. The germline V gene encodes CDR1 SGHRS and CDR2 YFSETQ. The CDR3 length is 14 residues. With V trimmed by 5 bases and J by 5 bases, 6 bases remained unmatched. The CDR3, as DNA: TGCGCCAGCAGTATCGGGGGGGCCGACAATGAGCAGTTCTTC. Translating it yields CASSIGGADNEQFF.

This clone was observed a few times. CDR3: CAWSFGTSGWEQFF. CDR3 DNA sequence: TGTGCCTGGAGCTTTGGGACTAGCGGTTGGGAGCAGTTCTTC. The gene calls are TRBV30 and TRBJ2-1; the match to TRBD2 covers 11 bases. The CDR3 is 14 amino acids. Per germline, CDR1 GTSNPN and CDR2 SVGIG (reference sequence). V lost 3 bases to trimming and J lost 10 bases; unmatched junction nucleotides: 8.

J is TRBJ2-7 and V is TRBV19; 12 bases are a match to TRBD2. CDR1 and CDR2 (germline): LNHDA, SQIVND (reference sequence). V lost 10 bases to trimming and J lost 3 bases; unmatched junction nucleotides: 7. The CDR3 is 14 residues long. CDR3 nucleotides: TGTGCCACCGGACTAGCGGGGACAAACTACGAGCAGTACTTC. Its protein product is CATGLAGTNYEQYF.

The rearrangement joins TRBV7-9 to TRBJ1-1, with D hard to call. The CDR3 loop spans 14 amino acids. Germline V CDR1 and CDR2: SEHNR, FQNEAQ (reference sequence). Trimming left V 1 base short and J 0 bases short, with 6 bases between. In DNA, the CDR3 is TGTGCCAGCAGCTTAGACAGCATGAACACTGAAGCTTTCTTT. As protein: CASSLDSMNTEAFF. Full variable domain (missing parts from reference TRBV7-9 and TRBJ1-1): DTGVSQNPRHKITKRGQNVTFRCDPISEHNRLYWYRQTLGQGPEFLTYFQNEAQLEKSRLLSDRFSAERPKGSFSTLEIQRTEQGDSAMYLCASSLDSMNTEAFFGQGTRLTVV.

The chain employs TRBV5-1 and TRBJ2-1; 7 bases align to TRBD2. This CDR3 comprises 15 residues. CDR1 and CDR2 from the germline V gene are SGHRS and YFSETQ. The V gene end was trimmed by 5 bases and the J gene end by 5 bases; junction bases not matched to a gene: 10. CDR3 amino acids: CASSPIPRGNNEQFF. CDR3 nucleotides: TGCGCCAGCAGTCCCATCCCGCGGGGGAACAATGAGCAGTTCTTC.

This sequence joins TRBV4-2 and TRBJ2-3; 10 nucleotides agree with TRBD2. The CDR3 length is 20 residues. J gave up 5 bases and V 0 bases, and 17 bases lay outside the gene matches. CDR1 and CDR2 from the germline V gene are LGHNA and YNFKEQ. The DNA of the CDR3 is TGTGCCAGCAGCCAAGATCGGCTCGTAGTGAGCGGGGGGGAGCAAGATACGCAGTATTTT. Translated, it gives CASSQDRLVVSGGEQDTQYF.

With respect to this clone: Distinct nucleotide sequences in the sample also encode this CDR3. This rearrangement joins TRBV2 to TRBJ2-5, with TRBD2 matching over 14 bases. The junction had 2 bases not matched to a gene; V was cut back by 6 bases and J by 2 bases. There are 15 residues in the CDR3. Looked up from germline, CDR1 is SNHLY and CDR2 is FYNNEI. The CDR3 region is CASRRTSGGQETQYF. The CDR3 nucleotides are TGTGCCAGCAGGCGGACTAGCGGGGGGCAAGAGACCCAGTACTTC. Filled out from reference TRBV2 and TRBJ2-5, the complete variable domain reads EPEVTQTPSHQVTQMGQEVILRCVPISNHLYFYWYRQILGQKVEFLVSFYNNEISEKSEIFDDQFSVERPDGSNFTLKIRSTKLEDSAMYFCASRRTSGGQETQYFGPGTRLLVL.

The V and J genes are TRBV5-1 and TRBJ2-3; 9 bases map to TRBD2. There are 16 residues in the CDR3. The germline V gene encodes CDR1 SGHRS and CDR2 YFSETQ. J gave up 2 bases and V 4 bases, and 8 bases lay outside the gene matches. CDR3 amino acids: CASSGGTSISTDTQYF. As DNA, the CDR3 is TGCGCCAGCAGCGGGGGGACTAGCATATCCACAGATACGCAGTATTTT.